The source of this T cell receptor (beta chain) is a study of blood T cells in healthy people across ages. The individuals who served as donors were healthy Caucasians living in Russia, aged roughly 6 to 100. Trimming removed 6 bases at V and 8 bases at J, with 11 bases between. CDR3 length equals 12 residues. CDR1 is MNHEY and CDR2 is SMNVEV in the germline V gene (reference sequence). This clonotype was seen a handful of times. The antigen is undetermined. Broader study findings: CMV infection status of these donors was not known.

It was with a sample-barcoded 5' primer and a J-beta primer mix that a second PCR of roughly 7 to 12 cycles was run. Each cDNA molecule received a tag from a template-switch adaptor that had 12 random nucleotides. TCRdb independently ran MiXCR on the 5' RACE reads; one entry per CDR3 protein. Here the sample spans 1.5 million or so distinct CDR3 sequences, 42% being singletons. Sequenced input: blood. This clonotype was obtained from a woman younger than 35 in good health. The V and J genes are TRBV27 and TRBJ2-4, with a tentative D call TRBD1 (6 bases). The CDR3 reads CASRTGSDIQYF. The CDR3 nucleotides are TGTGCCAGCAGAACAGGGTCCGACATTCAGTACTTC.